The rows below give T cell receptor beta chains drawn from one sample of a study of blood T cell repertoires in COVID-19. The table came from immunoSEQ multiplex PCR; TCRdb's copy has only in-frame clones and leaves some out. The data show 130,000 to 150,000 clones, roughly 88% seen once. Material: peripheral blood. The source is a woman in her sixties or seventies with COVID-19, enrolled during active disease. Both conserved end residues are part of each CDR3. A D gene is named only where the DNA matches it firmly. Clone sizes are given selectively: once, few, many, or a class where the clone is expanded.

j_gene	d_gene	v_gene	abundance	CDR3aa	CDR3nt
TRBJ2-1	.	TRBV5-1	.	CASSLVGLSGGIEQFF	TGCGCCAGCAGCTTGGTCGGGCTATCCGGGGGTATTGAGCAGTTCTTC
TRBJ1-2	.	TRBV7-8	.	CASSRTGNYGYTF	TGTGCCAGCAGCCGTACAGGGAACTATGGCTACACCTTC
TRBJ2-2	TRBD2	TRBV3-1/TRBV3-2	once	CASSQASGANTGELFF	TGTGCCAGCAGCCAAGCTAGCGGGGCGAACACCGGGGAGCTGTTTTTT
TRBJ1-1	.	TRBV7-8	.	CASSLRQGTEAFF	TGTGCCAGCAGCTTGAGGCAGGGGACTGAAGCTTTCTTT
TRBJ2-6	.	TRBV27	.	CATHPRSPSGANVLTF	TGTGCCACCCACCCGAGGTCACCCTCTGGGGCCAACGTCCTGACTTTC
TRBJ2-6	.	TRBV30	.	CAWSITGPSGANVLTF	TGTGCCTGGAGTATAACAGGGCCCTCTGGGGCCAACGTCCTGACTTTC
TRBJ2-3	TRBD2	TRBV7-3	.	CASSSEYQRGIPDTQYF	TGTGCCAGCAGCTCCGAGTATCAGCGGGGTATCCCAGATACGCAGTATTTT
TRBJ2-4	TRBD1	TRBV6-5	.	CASSYNRDRAKNIQYF	TGTGCCAGCAGTTATAACCGGGACAGGGCAAAAAACATTCAGTACTTC
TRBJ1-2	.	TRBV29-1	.	CSVEGGQGPLYGYTF	TGCAGCGTTGAAGGTGGGCAGGGCCCCTTATATGGCTACACCTTC
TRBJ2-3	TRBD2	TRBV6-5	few	CASSYRLAGGEGTQYF	TGTGCCAGCAGTTACCGACTAGCGGGGGGAGAGGGTACGCAGTATTTT
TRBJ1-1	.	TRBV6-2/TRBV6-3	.	CASSSGGVTEAFF	TGTGCCAGCAGCAGTGGGGGGGTCACTGAAGCTTTCTTT
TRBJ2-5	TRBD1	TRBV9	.	CASSVRTGTGAQETQYF	TGTGCCAGCAGCGTTAGAACCGGGACAGGGGCCCAGGAGACCCAGTACTTC
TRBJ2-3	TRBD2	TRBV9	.	CASSLPGGGTDTQYF	TGTGCCAGCAGCCTCCCCGGGGGGGGCACAGATACGCAGTATTTT
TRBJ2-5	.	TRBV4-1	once	CASSQESGHTWLYF	TGCGCCAGCAGCCAAGAATCAGGCCACACTTGGCTTTACTTC
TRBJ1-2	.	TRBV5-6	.	CASKTRGNNYGYTF	TGTGCCAGCAAGACCCGGGGAAATAACTATGGCTACACCTTC
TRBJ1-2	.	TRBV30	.	CAWMTGYGYTF	TGTGCCTGGATGACGGGATATGGCTACACCTTC
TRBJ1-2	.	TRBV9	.	CASSATGHHTF	TGTGCCAGCAGCGCGACAGGTCATCACACCTTC
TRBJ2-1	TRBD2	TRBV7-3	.	CASSPTRLAGNYNEQFF	TGTGCCAGCAGCCCCACTCGACTAGCGGGGAATTACAATGAGCAGTTCTTC
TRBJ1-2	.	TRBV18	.	CASSPEFVDSYGYTF	TGTGCCAGCTCACCTGAATTTGTGGACTCCTATGGCTACACCTTC
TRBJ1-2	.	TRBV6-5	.	CASRADGYTGYTF	TGTGCCAGCAGGGCCGACGGGTATACCGGCTACACCTTC
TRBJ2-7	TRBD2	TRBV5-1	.	CASSLASGGDYEQYF	TGCGCCAGCAGCTTGGCCAGCGGGGGGGACTACGAGCAGTACTTC
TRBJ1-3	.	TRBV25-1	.	CASSLVLGNTIYF	TGTGCCAGCAGCCTCGTACTTGGAAACACCATATATTTT
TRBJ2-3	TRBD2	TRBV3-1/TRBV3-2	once	CASSQDPPSPSGDDTQYF	TGTGCCAGCAGCCAAGATCCCCCCTCTCCTAGCGGGGATGATACGCAGTATTTT
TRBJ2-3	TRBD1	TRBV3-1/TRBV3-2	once	CASSQDLGDREDDTQYF	TGTGCCAGCAGCCAAGATCTAGGGGACAGGGAGGACGATACGCAGTATTTT
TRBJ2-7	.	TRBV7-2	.	CASSSDPGTAYEQYF	TGTGCCAGCAGCTCCGACCCCGGGACTGCCTACGAGCAGTACTTC
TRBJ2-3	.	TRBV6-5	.	CASSYEPPPGIDTQYF	TGTGCCAGCAGTTACGAACCACCGCCGGGTATCGATACGCAGTATTTT
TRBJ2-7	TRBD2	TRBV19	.	CASSLGLAETYEQYF	TGTGCCAGTAGTCTCGGACTAGCGGAGACCTACGAGCAGTACTTC
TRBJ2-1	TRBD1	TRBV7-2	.	CASSLDRGLNEQFF	TGTGCCAGCAGCTTGGACAGGGGGCTCAATGAGCAGTTCTTC
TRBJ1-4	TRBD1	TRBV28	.	CASSSQGETNEKLFF	TGTGCCAGCAGTTCACAGGGGGAGACTAATGAAAAACTGTTTTTT
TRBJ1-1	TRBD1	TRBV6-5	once	CASSYDFRGKTTEAFF	TGTGCCAGCAGTTACGATTTCAGGGGGAAGACCACTGAAGCTTTCTTT
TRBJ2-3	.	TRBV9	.	CASSEGVGTDTQYF	TGTGCCAGCAGCGAAGGGGTAGGCACAGATACGCAGTATTTT
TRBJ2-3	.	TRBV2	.	CASSEWGGTSTDTQYF	TGTGCCAGCAGTGAATGGGGCGGAACTAGCACAGATACGCAGTATTTT
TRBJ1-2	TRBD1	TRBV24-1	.	CATSDADRAYGYTF	TGTGCCACCAGTGATGCGGACAGGGCCTATGGCTACACCTTC
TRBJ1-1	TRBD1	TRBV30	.	CATADRVNTEAFF	TGTGCCACCGCCGACAGGGTGAACACTGAAGCTTTCTTT
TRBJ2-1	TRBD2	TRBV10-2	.	CASWGLAGAASYNEQFF	TGCGCCAGCTGGGGACTAGCGGGTGCCGCCTCCTACAATGAGCAGTTCTTC
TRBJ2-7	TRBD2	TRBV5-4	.	CASSLAGGDYYEQYF	TGTGCCAGCAGCTTGGCGGGGGGTGACTACTACGAGCAGTACTTC
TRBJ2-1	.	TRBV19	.	CASSTPPGTEQFF	TGTGCCAGTAGTACCCCGCCGGGGACAGAGCAGTTCTTC
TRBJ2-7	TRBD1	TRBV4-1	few	CASSPGTGAEQYF	TGCGCCAGCAGCCCCGGGACAGGGGCCGAGCAGTACTTC
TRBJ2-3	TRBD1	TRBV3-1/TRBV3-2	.	CASSPSTGSPTDTQYF	TGTGCCAGCAGCCCATCGACAGGGTCCCCCACAGATACGCAGTATTTT
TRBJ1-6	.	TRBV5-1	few	CASSPQSGSPLHF	TGCGCCAGCAGCCCACAATCGGGTTCACCCCTCCACTTT
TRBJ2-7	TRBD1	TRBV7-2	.	CASSPPRGGRARIYEQYF	TGTGCCAGCAGCCCACCCCGAGGGGGCAGGGCCAGGATTTACGAGCAGTACTTC
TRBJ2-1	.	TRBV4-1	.	CASSPQGSRNNEQFF	TGCGCCAGCAGCCCTCAGGGTTCCAGGAACAATGAGCAGTTCTTC
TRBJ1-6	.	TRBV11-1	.	CASSLPHSRGSPLHF	TGTGCCAGCAGTTTACCCCACTCCCGGGGTTCACCCCTCCACTTT
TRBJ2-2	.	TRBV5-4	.	CASRRLTGTYTGELFF	TGTGCCAGCAGACGCCTGACAGGGACTTACACCGGGGAGCTGTTTTTT
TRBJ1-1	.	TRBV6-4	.	CASSIGPGTEAFF	TGTGCCAGCAGTATAGGCCCAGGCACTGAAGCTTTCTTT
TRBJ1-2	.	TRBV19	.	CATSGDDTRRYNYGYTF	TGTGCCACCTCGGGGGACGACACAAGGAGGTACAACTATGGCTACACCTTC
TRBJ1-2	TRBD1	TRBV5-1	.	CASSPSGTGVYGYTF	TGCGCCAGCAGCCCTTCCGGGACAGGGGTGTATGGCTACACCTTC
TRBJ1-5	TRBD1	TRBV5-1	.	CASRLGQGVNQPQHF	TGCGCCAGCAGGTTGGGACAGGGAGTCAATCAGCCCCAGCATTTT
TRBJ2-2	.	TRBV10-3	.	CAISERYGTYTGELFF	TGTGCCATCAGTGAGAGATACGGGACATACACCGGGGAGCTGTTTTTT
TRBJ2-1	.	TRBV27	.	CASGKEVSNEQFF	TGTGCCAGCGGCAAGGAGGTGTCCAATGAGCAGTTCTTC
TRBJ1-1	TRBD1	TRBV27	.	CASSLTGTGDTEAFF	TGTGCCAGCAGTCTCACAGGGACAGGGGACACTGAAGCTTTCTTT
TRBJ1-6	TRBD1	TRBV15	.	CATSRRPQGADSPLHF	TGTGCCACCAGCAGACGACCCCAGGGGGCCGATTCACCCCTCCACTTT
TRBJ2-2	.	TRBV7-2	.	CASSLSFSVNTGELFF	TGTGCCAGCAGCTTATCGTTTTCAGTTAACACCGGGGAGCTGTTTTTT
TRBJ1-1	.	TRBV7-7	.	CASIPLGQANTEAFF	TGTGCTAGCATCCCGCTCGGACAAGCGAACACTGAAGCTTTCTTT
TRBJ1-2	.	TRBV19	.	CASSILTGYYGYTF	TGTGCCAGTAGTATTCTTACAGGCTACTATGGCTACACCTTC